Following are 28 T cell receptor beta chains from one sample sequenced in a study of T cells in Graves' hyperthyroidism and ophthalmopathy. RNA transcripts gave rise to amplified TCR beta CDR3 regions. First-round RT-PCR of the TCR CDR3 relied on the HTBI primer set. TCRdb re-derived calls from the multiplex PCR reads in MiXCR, one entry per CDR3 protein. The sample includes approximately 600,000 distinct CDR3 sequences, around 21% seen only once; the top ten take over 30%. The sequencing input was blood. The receptor set was obtained from a young man with Graves' ophthalmopathy.

The rearrangement uses TRBV24-1 and TRBJ2-2; weak D call: TRBD2 (5 bases). The V and J ends lost 12 bases and 4 bases respectively, with 17 bases between them. From germline, CDR1 is KGHDR and CDR2 SFDVKD. CDR3 length equals 14 residues. The chain's CDR3 is CAASTGGSTGELFF. The CDR3 DNA sequence: TGTGCCGCGTCAACTGGAGGTTCCACCGGGGAGCTGTTTTTT.

In this sample, this clonotype turned up a few times. Here the CDR3 reads CSASELAGFSYNEQFF. The DNA for the CDR3 is TGCAGTGCTAGTGAATTAGCGGGGTTCTCCTACAATGAGCAGTTCTTC. The genes are TRBV20-1 and TRBJ2-1; 8 positions match TRBD2. CDR1 and CDR2 (germline): DFQATT, SNEGSKA (reference sequence). V lost 3 bases, J lost 0 bases, and 7 bases stayed unmatched. The CDR3 extends over 16 amino acids.

V gene TRBV7-6 combines with J gene TRBJ2-6; TRBD1 might be the D (6 bases). V lost 5 bases, J lost 3 bases, and 11 bases lay in between. This CDR3 has 15 residues. Per the germline V gene, CDR1 is SGHVS and CDR2 is FNYEAQ. The CDR3 reads CASSRQEYGANVLTF. Written as DNA, the CDR3 is TGTGCCAGCAGCCGACAGGAATATGGGGCCAACGTCCTGACTTTC.

The chain uses TRBV24-1 and TRBJ2-1, with TRBD1 identical over 7 bases. Germline loops: CDR1 KGHDR, CDR2 SFDVKD. Trimming at V came to 3 bases and at J to 2 bases, leaving 9 bases not matched to a gene. The CDR3 is 17 residues long. This CDR3 reads CATSDTTGTVTYNEQFF. The CDR3 coding sequence is TGTGCCACCAGTGATACCACCGGGACAGTAACCTACAATGAGCAGTTCTTC.

This clonotype was observed a handful of times. The V gene is TRBV6-1, the J gene TRBJ1-6; TRBD1 matches at 10 bases. The CDR3 runs to 14 residues. Germline CDR1 is MNHNS and CDR2 is SASEGT. The junction had 8 bases not matched to a gene; V was cut back by 8 bases and J by 10 bases. The CDR3 protein is CASCRDRGLSPLHF. Here the CDR3 DNA reads TGTGCCAGCTGCCGGGACAGGGGATTGTCACCCCTCCACTTT.

V usage is TRBV27 and J usage is TRBJ2-3; D unresolved. The CDR3 contains 12 residues. Germline CDR1 is MNHEY and CDR2 is SMNVEV (reference sequence). Trimming left V 6 bases short and J 4 bases short, with 8 bases between. CDR3 coding DNA: TGTGCCAGCAGCACCTGGGCAGATACGCAGTATTTT. This encodes CASSTWADTQYF.

This clonotype was seen more than once but under ten times. The chain carries TRBV7-8 and TRBJ2-5; D gene unclear. Germline loops: CDR1 SGHVS, CDR2 FQNEAQ. Between the trimmed V and J ends, which lost 1 base and 3 bases, there was a span of 12 bases. The CDR3 runs 15 residues. This CDR3 reads CASSLVWDSKETQYF. The CDR3 DNA is TGTGCCAGCAGCTTAGTTTGGGATTCGAAAGAGACCCAGTACTTC.

This clonotype was counted only a few times. This sequence joins TRBV9 and TRBJ2-7, with D perhaps matching TRBD2 (6 bases). V dropped 3 bases and J dropped 1 base, with 11 bases sitting between them. Germline V gene sequence: CDR1 SGDLS, CDR2 YYNGEE. The CDR3 extends over 14 amino acids. The CDR3 DNA reads TGTGCCAGCAGCGCTTTAGCGGTTTCCTACGAGCAGTACTTC. It is translated as CASSALAVSYEQYF.

This clonotype was detected a few times. The chain uses TRBV12-3 or TRBV12-4 and TRBJ2-1; no reliable D call. Trimming shortened V by 2 bases and J by 5 bases, and 16 bases separated the two germline ends. This CDR3 has 16 amino acids. DNA for the CDR3: TGTGCCAGCAGTTTACTCCCCACCCCTGGGCACAATGAGCAGTTCTTC. This sequence encodes CASSLLPTPGHNEQFF.

The CDR3 reads CATSRDLGLTYEQYF. CDR3 DNA: TGTGCCACCAGCAGAGACCTGGGTCTAACCTACGAGCAGTACTTC. The chain is built from TRBV15 and TRBJ2-7; D not resolved. Germline V gene lookup returns CDR1 LNHNV and CDR2 YYDKDF (reference sequence). Trimming stripped 0 bases from V and 2 bases from J, with 11 bases between. The CDR3 length is 15 residues.

The sample holds a few counts of this clonotype. The rearrangement links TRBV20-1 to TRBJ2-5; D is possibly TRBD1 (6 bases). The CDR3 covers 13 residues. Trimming left V 6 bases short and J 4 bases short, with 15 bases between. Germline V gives CDR1 DFQATT, CDR2 SNEGSKA (reference sequence). The CDR3 DNA sequence: TGCAGTGCGGGGGAAACAGGGTTAGAGACCCAGTACTTC. This sequence encodes CSAGETGLETQYF.

The CDR3 sequence is CSVETGQGYEQYF. The DNA of the CDR3 is TGCAGCGTTGAGACAGGGCAAGGCTACGAGCAGTACTTC. The chain uses TRBV29-1 and TRBJ2-7; 7 bases match TRBD1. This CDR3 contains 13 residues. Germline values: CDR1 SQVTM, CDR2 ANQGSEA. The ends lost 3 bases at V and 3 bases at J; junction bases unmatched: 5.

V usage is TRBV28 and J usage is TRBJ1-5, with D possibly matching TRBD1 (6 bases). The germline gives CDR1 MDHEN, CDR2 SYDVKM. The CDR3 contains 15 residues. Between the trimmed V and J ends, which lost 7 bases and 5 bases, there was a span of 18 bases. The CDR3 bases are TGTGCCAGCAACCCCGCGTCCGGGGGCTATCAGCCCCAGCATTTT. It codes for CASNPASGGYQPQHF.

This clonotype was detected many times. The chain employs TRBV3-1 and TRBJ2-2; D may be TRBD2 (6 bases). CDR3 length: 15 amino acids. From germline, CDR1 is LGHDT and CDR2 YNNKEL (reference sequence). V was trimmed by 5 bases and J by 1 base, leaving 11 bases between them. CDR3 residues: CASSSGTQNTGELFF. The CDR3 DNA is TGTGCCAGCAGCTCCGGGACTCAGAACACCGGGGAGCTGTTTTTT.

This clonotype was found many times. The chain links TRBV27 to TRBJ1-1, with 7 positions matching TRBD1. The CDR3 spans 15 residues. Germline-derived CDR1 and CDR2 are MNHEY and SMNVEV (reference sequence). The V and J ends lost 5 bases and 5 bases, in that order; junction bases with no gene match: 11. The CDR3 DNA is TGTGCCAGCAGTCCCGGGACAGAACTTTGGACTGAAGCTTTCTTT. Translation gives CASSPGTELWTEAFF.

This clonotype was counted a few times. The rearrangement links TRBV30 to TRBJ2-5, with D possibly being TRBD1 (6 bases). Trimming shortened V by 1 base and J by 1 base, and 7 bases separated the two germline ends. This CDR3 has 13 amino acids. From germline, CDR1 is GTSNPN and CDR2 SVGIG (reference sequence). CDR3 nucleotides: TGTGCCTGGAGTGGGGGGCCCCAAGAGACCCAGTACTTC. Amino acid sequence: CAWSGGPQETQYF.

This clonotype was seen many times. The rearrangement links TRBV30 to TRBJ2-5, with TRBD1 matching over 7 bases. V lost 5 bases, J lost 7 bases, and 10 bases stayed unmatched. This CDR3 spans 13 amino acids. CDR1 GTSNPN and CDR2 SVGIG come from the germline V gene (reference sequence). CDR3 sequence (DNA): TGTGCCTGGGAGGGACAGTCCGGAGGGACCCAGTACTTC. Protein: CAWEGQSGGTQYF.

This clonotype appeared many times. V usage is TRBV28 and J usage is TRBJ2-5; TRBD2 matches at 11 bases. The ends lost 5 bases at V and 5 bases at J; junction bases unmatched: 13. The CDR3 length is 17 residues. CDR1 and CDR2 from the germline V gene are MDHEN and SYDVKM. The CDR3 sequence is CASSPPGLADLRETQYF. The CDR3 nucleotides read TGTGCCAGCAGTCCCCCGGGACTAGCGGACCTTAGGGAGACCCAGTACTTC. The whole variable domain, remainder taken from reference TRBV28 and TRBJ2-5, is DVKVTQSSRYLVKRTGEKVFLECVQDMDHENMFWYRQDPGLGLRLIYFSYDVKMKEKGDIPEGYSVSREKKERFSLILESASTNQTSMYLCASSPPGLADLRETQYFGPGTRLLVL.

This clonotype has a count of ten or more. V is TRBV11-1 and J is TRBJ2-4, with D possibly matching TRBD1 (6 bases). V lost 6 bases and J lost 8, with 14 bases in between. This CDR3 has 13 residues. Germline V gives CDR1 SGHAT, CDR2 FQDESV (reference sequence). The CDR3 nucleotides are TGTGCCAGCAGTCTATTCAGGGGAGACATTCAGTACTTC. Its protein product is CASSLFRGDIQYF.

The chain is built from TRBV29-1 and TRBJ1-2; D is perhaps TRBD1 (5 bases). The germline V gene encodes CDR1 SQVTM and CDR2 ANQGSEA. The CDR3 length is 12 residues. V dropped 1 base and J dropped 8 bases, with 11 bases sitting between them. CDR3 amino acids: CSVEAGQFGYTF. The DNA of the CDR3 is TGCAGCGTTGAAGCAGGGCAGTTCGGCTACACCTTC. Based on the CDR3 plus reference TRBV29-1 and TRBJ1-2, the full variable domain is SAVISQKPSRDICQRGTSLTIQCQVDSQVTMMFWYRQQPGQSLTLIATANQGSEATYESGFVIDKFPISRPNLTFSTLTVSNMSPEDSSIYLCSVEAGQFGYTFGSGTRLTVV.

In this sample, this clonotype turned up a few times. The chain uses TRBV4-1 and TRBJ2-1; the match to TRBD2 covers 11 bases. The J segment lost 4 bases and the V segment lost 2 bases, leaving 7 bases of the junction unmatched. Germline assignment: CDR1 MGHRA and CDR2 YSYEKL. CDR3 length: 17 amino acids. The CDR3 coding sequence is TGCGCCAGCAGCCAACTTCTAGCGGGAGGTTCTTACAATGAGCAGTTCTTC. It is translated as CASSQLLAGGSYNEQFF.

This clonotype was seen more than once but under ten times. The chain joins TRBV6-2 or TRBV6-3 to TRBJ2-7, with D hard to call. The CDR3 is made up of 15 amino acids. CDR1 MNHEY and CDR2 SVGEGT come from the germline V gene. V was pared by 0 bases and J by 0 bases, with 9 bases between. CDR3 DNA sequence: TGTGCCAGCAGTTACTCGGACCTAAGCTCCTACGAGCAGTACTTC. Its translation: CASSYSDLSSYEQYF.

At least ten counts were recorded for this clonotype. V and J are TRBV30 and TRBJ2-3, with no clear D. Germline values: CDR1 GTSNPN, CDR2 SVGIG (reference sequence). The V gene lost 4 bases and the J gene lost 2 bases, with 10 bases spanning the gap. The CDR3 has 13 residues. The CDR3: CAWMVGITDTQYF. The CDR3 DNA follows: TGTGCCTGGATGGTGGGGATCACAGATACGCAGTATTTT.

The J gene is TRBJ1-4, the V gene TRBV5-1; D possibly corresponds to TRBD1 (5 bases). V lost 3 bases to trimming and J lost 0 bases, with 9 bases between them. The CDR3 runs to 15 residues. Germline CDR1 is SGHRS and CDR2 is YFSETQ. CDR3 in DNA: TGCGCCAGCAGCTCCGGGGCCACAACTAATGAAAAACTGTTTTTT. As protein: CASSSGATTNEKLFF.

This clonotype was seen only a few times. The gene calls are TRBV19 and TRBJ2-1; D ambiguous. The ends were cut back, 3 bases at V and 8 bases at J, with 17 bases in the middle. In germline, CDR1 is LNHDA, CDR2 SQIVND (reference sequence). The CDR3 runs 15 residues. The CDR3 loop is CASSMWVSKVDEQFF. The CDR3, as DNA: TGTGCCAGTAGTATGTGGGTTTCTAAGGTCGATGAGCAGTTCTTC.

Many counts were recorded for this clonotype. The V call is TRBV10-3, the J call TRBJ1-1; a weak D match, TRBD1 (6 bases). The CDR3 sequence is 14 residues long. Germline values: CDR1 ENHRY, CDR2 SYGVKD. V dropped 7 bases and J dropped 0 bases, with 12 bases sitting between them. CDR3 in DNA: TGTGCCATCACTCAGGGGACGGTGAACACTGAAGCTTTCTTT. It is translated as CAITQGTVNTEAFF.

This clonotype came up many times. The chain joins TRBV28 to TRBJ2-3, with 7 bases aligning to TRBD2. The CDR3 sequence is 15 residues long. Trimming removed 3 bases from V and 4 bases from J; junction bases left unmatched: 7. CDR1 is MDHEN, CDR2 SYDVKM, per germline. The CDR3 bases are TGTGCCAGCAGTTTGGCGGGAGTCGGCCCAGATACGCAGTATTTT. Translated: CASSLAGVGPDTQYF.

There are many counts of this clonotype. The rearrangement uses TRBV2 and TRBJ2-3, with a weak D call TRBD2 (6 bases). V was clipped by 6 bases and J by 9 bases, with 13 bases between them. The CDR3 is made up of 12 amino acids. The germline V gene encodes CDR1 SNHLY and CDR2 FYNNEI. CDR3 sequence reads: CASSLGTATQYF. DNA of the CDR3: TGTGCCAGCAGCCTAGGGACTGCCACGCAGTATTTT.